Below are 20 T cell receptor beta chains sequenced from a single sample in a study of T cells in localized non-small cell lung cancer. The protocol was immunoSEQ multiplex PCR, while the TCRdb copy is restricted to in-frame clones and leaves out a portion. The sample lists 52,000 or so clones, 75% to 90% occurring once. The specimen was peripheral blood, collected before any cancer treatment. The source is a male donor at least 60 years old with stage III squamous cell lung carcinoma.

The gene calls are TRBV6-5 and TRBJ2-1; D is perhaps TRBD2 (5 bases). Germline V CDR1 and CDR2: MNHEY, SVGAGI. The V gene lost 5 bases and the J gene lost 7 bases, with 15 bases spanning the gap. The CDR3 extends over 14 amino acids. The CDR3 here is CASSESGGGNEQFF. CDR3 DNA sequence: TGTGCCAGCAGTGAGTCGGGTGGCGGGAATGAGCAGTTCTTC.

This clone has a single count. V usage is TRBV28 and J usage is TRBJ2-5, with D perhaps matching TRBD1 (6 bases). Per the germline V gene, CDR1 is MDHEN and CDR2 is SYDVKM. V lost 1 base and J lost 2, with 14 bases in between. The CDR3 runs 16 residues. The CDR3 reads CASSLYGTKLQETQYF. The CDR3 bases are TGTGCCAGCAGTTTATATGGGACAAAACTTCAAGAGACCCAGTACTTC.

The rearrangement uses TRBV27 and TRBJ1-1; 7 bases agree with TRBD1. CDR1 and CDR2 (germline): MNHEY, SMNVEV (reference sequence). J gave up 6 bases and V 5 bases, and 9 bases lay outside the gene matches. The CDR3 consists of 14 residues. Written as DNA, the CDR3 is TGTGCCAGCAGTCACAGGGGCGGTAAAGCTGAAGCTTTCTTT. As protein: CASSHRGGKAEAFF.

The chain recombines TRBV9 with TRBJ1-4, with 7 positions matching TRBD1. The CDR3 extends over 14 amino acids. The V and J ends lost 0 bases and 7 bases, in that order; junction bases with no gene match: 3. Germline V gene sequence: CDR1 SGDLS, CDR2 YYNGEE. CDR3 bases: TGTGCCAGCAGCGTAGCAGGGGGAGGTGAAAAACTGTTTTTT. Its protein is CASSVAGGGEKLFF.

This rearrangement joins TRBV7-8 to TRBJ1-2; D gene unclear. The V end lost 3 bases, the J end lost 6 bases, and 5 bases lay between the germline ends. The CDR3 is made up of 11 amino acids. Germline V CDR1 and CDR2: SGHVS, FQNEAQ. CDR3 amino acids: CASSLGDGYTF. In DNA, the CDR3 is TGTGCCAGCAGCTTGGGTGATGGCTACACCTTC.

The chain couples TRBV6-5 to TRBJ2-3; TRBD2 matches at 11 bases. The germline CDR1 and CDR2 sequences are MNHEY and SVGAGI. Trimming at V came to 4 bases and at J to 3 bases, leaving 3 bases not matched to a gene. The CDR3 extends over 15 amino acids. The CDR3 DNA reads TGTGCCAGCAGTTTAGCGGGGGGGAGGACAGATACGCAGTATTTT. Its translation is CASSLAGGRTDTQYF.

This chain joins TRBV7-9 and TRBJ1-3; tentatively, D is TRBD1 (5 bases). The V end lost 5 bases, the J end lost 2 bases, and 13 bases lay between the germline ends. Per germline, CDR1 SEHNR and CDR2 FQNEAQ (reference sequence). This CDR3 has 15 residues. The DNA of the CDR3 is TGTGCCAGCAGCGATACCGGGACGGCTGGAAACACCATATATTTT. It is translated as CASSDTGTAGNTIYF.

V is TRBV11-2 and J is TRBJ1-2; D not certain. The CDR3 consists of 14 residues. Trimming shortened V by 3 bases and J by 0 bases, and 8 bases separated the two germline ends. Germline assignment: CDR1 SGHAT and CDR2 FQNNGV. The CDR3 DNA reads TGTGCCAGCAGCTTGAACGAAGCTAACTATGGCTACACCTTC. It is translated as CASSLNEANYGYTF.

The CDR3 here is CASSLVIRAAASYEQYF. The DNA for the CDR3 is TGTGCCAGCAGCTTAGTAATTAGGGCGGCAGCCTCCTACGAGCAGTACTTC. The chain carries TRBV7-8 and TRBJ2-7; D ambiguous. Trimming pared 1 base from V and 0 bases from J, leaving 16 bases between. From germline, CDR1 is SGHVS and CDR2 FQNEAQ. The CDR3 loop spans 17 amino acids.

The CDR3 DNA reads as TGTGCCAGCAGCTTTGGATCCGGGCCGGATGGCTACACCTTC. Translating gives CASSFGSGPDGYTF. This chain uses TRBV7-9 with TRBJ1-2; D unresolved. Germline V gene lookup returns CDR1 SEHNR and CDR2 FQNEAQ (reference sequence). The CDR3 is 14 residues long. V was clipped by 3 bases and J by 6 bases, with 14 bases between them. Full variable domain (rest looked up from reference TRBV7-9 and TRBJ1-2): DTGVSQNPRHKITKRGQNVTFRCDPISEHNRLYWYRQTLGQGPEFLTYFQNEAQLEKSRLLSDRFSAERPKGSFSTLEIQRTEQGDSAMYLCASSFGSGPDGYTFGSGTRLTVV.

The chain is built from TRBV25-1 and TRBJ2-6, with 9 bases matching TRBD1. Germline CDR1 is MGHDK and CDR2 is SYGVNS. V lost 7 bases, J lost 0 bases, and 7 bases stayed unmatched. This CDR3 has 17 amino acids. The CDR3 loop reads CASTTDRGTSGANVLTF. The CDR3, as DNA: TGTGCCAGCACAACGGACAGGGGCACCTCTGGGGCCAACGTCCTGACTTTC.

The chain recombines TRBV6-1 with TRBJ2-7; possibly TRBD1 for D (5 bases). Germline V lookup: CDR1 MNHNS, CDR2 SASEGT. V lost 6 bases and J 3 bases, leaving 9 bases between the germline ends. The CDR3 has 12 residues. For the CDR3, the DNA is TGTGCCAGCAGCGCCGACAGCTACGAGCAGTACTTC. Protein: CASSADSYEQYF.

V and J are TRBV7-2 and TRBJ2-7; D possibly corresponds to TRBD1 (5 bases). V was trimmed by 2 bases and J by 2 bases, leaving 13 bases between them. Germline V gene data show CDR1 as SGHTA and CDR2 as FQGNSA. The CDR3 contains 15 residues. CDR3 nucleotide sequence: TGTGCCAGCAGCTTAATTACCGCAGGGCCCTACGAGCAGTACTTC. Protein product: CASSLITAGPYEQYF.

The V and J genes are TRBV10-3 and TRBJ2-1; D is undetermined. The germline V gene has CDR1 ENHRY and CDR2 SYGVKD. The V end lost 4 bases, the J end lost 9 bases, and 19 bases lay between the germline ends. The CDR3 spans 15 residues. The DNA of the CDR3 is TGTGCCATCAGTGTCCTAGTGACCCACTCTAGTGAGCAGTTCTTC. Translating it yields CAISVLVTHSSEQFF.

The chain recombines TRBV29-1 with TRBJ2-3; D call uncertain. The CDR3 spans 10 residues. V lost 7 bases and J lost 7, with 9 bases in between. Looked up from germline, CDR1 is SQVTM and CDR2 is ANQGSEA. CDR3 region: CSATLNTQYF. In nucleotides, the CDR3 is TGCAGCGCTACCCTCAATACGCAGTATTTT.

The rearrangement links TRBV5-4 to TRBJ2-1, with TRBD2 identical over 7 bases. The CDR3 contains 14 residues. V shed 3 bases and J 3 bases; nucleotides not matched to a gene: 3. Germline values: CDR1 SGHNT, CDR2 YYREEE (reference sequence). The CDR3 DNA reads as TGTGCCAGCAGCTCCGGCGGGGGCTACAATGAGCAGTTCTTC. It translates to CASSSGGGYNEQFF.

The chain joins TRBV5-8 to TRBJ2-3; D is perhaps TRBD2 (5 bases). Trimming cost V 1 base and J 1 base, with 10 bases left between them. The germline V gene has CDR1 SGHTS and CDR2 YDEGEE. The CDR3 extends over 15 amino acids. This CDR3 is CASSLRGRRTDTQYF. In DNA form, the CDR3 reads TGTGCCAGCAGCTTGCGGGGAAGACGCACAGATACGCAGTATTTT.

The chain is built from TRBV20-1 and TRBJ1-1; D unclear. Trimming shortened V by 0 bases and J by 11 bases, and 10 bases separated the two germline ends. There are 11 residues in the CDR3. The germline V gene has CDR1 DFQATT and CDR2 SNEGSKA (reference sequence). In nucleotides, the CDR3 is TGCAGTGCTAGAGACAATAGGATGGCTTTCTTT. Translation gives CSARDNRMAFF.

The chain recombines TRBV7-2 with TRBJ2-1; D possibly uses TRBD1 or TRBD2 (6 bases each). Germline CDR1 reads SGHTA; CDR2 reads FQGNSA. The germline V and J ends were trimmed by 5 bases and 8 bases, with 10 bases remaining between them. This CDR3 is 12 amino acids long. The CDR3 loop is CASSVRGDEQFF. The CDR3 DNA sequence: TGTGCCAGCAGCGTTAGGGGGGATGAGCAGTTCTTC.

The chain's CDR3 is CASSHERGGVPPYEQYF. In DNA, the CDR3 is TGTGCCAGCAGCCATGAAAGGGGAGGGGTCCCGCCCTACGAGCAGTACTTC. V gene TRBV4-2 combines with J gene TRBJ2-7, with TRBD2 identical over 7 bases. Germline V gene lookup returns CDR1 LGHNA and CDR2 YNFKEQ. The trim removed 3 bases at V and 2 bases at J, leaving 13 bases unmatched. CDR3 size: 17 residues.